The present TCR beta chain was sequenced within a study of siplizumab effects on memory and regulatory T cells (dated by TCRdb to about 2019). Regarding the complete study: Across about 8 responder-stimulator pairs, paired mixed lymphocyte reactions were conducted with siplizumab at approximately 0.96 ug/mL and without drug. The study looked at the effect of siplizumab, an anti-CD2 antibody, on alloreactive T-cell subsets in allogeneic mixed lymphocyte reactions made from human PBMCs. What the authors observed across the whole study: Among mappable alloreactive CD4+ clones, an average Treg-derived fraction of about 70% was observed with siplizumab, compared with 26.9% in control reactions. Because sequences below about 10^-5 frequency were poorly captured, only a minor fraction of alloreactive clones could be mapped to unstimulated subsets. Siplizumab significantly lowered the cumulative frequency of alloreactive sequences that could be traced to unstimulated CD4+ memory T cells. Roughly 80-95% of proliferating CD4+ or CD8+ clones could not be assigned a naive or memory phenotype. No functional confirmation was obtained for the suppressive function of proliferating Tregs from siplizumab cultures. Unstimulated naive T cells appeared to be more diverse than memory T cells, and naive cells seemed to make a substantial contribution to the alloresponse.

Looking up the germline V gene yields CDR1 SGHRS and CDR2 YFSETQ. Including the terminal cysteine and phenylalanine, the CDR3 comprises 15 residues. Just the 45-base CDR3 DNA is kept, in frame starting at base 1. The germline V and J ends show losses of 3 bases and 6 bases respectively, and no gene match explains 11 bases of the junction. Cells in the mixed lymphocyte reaction were cultured together at 37 degrees C for about 6 days. Responder PBMCs were labelled with CFSE, stimulator PBMCs were labelled with Violet Dye, and the two were mixed at a 1:1 ratio. Sorted unstimulated T cells and proliferating T cells recovered from mixed lymphocyte reactions underwent TCRbeta CDR3 sequencing. Fresh whole blood from under 13 HLA-typed healthy donors was used as the source from which PBMCs were isolated. After the mixed lymphocyte reaction, proliferating CFSE-low responder T cells were FACS-sorted for TCR sequencing.

Receptors were amplified or captured by the immunoSEQ multiplex PCR assay. Each sample had around 100,000 TCR templates assayed by the deep sequencing platform. Genomic DNA extracted from sorted T cells was the material used for TCRbeta CDR3 sequencing. On the study's bioinformatics: The R programming language was used for clonal analysis of TCRbeta CDR3 data. Alloreactive CD4+ and CD8+ clones were identified by comparing unstimulated samples to CFSE-low samples taken after the reaction. Alloreactive CD4+ clones were assigned to regulatory or non-regulatory origin by matching sequences to sorted unstimulated Treg and non-Treg repertoires. As stored in TCRdb, this immuneACCESS dataset retains in-frame rearrangements with V and J assigned. A fraction of the clones does not appear; measured against another copy, unresolved V genes explain less than half of the discrepancy, and the remainder lacks a known reason. V and J calls and clone size follow that table, whereas D and trimming were derived from the DNA. The sample table holds over 7,500 clones, of which about 41% were seen once. The ten most abundant clones make up less than 10% of the sample.

This clone is categorized as medium-sized (0.01 to 0.1%). Its antigen is currently not known. Base qualities are not provided; no much larger clone lies one nucleotide away. Sequenced sample: CFSE-low (dividing) CD4+ T cells sorted from an allogeneic mixed lymphocyte reaction. The V and J segments used are TRBV5-1 and TRBJ1-1; 7 junctional bases match TRBD1. The receptor comes from a human donor in good health; the cells came from an allogeneic mixed lymphocyte reaction. The encoded CDR3 is CASSSLTGVGAEAFF. The bases read TGCGCCAGCAGCTCGCTAACAGGGGTCGGGGCTGAAGCTTTCTTT.